This TCR beta chain was recorded in a study of Graves' ophthalmopathy and Graves' hyperthyroidism. Study information: No treatment had been given when peripheral blood was collected at initial diagnosis. Notes on the study in general: Thyroid clonotypes that were expanded above 0.001 frequency mostly also appeared in blood.

Only a few counts were recorded for this clonotype. The antigen is not known. Amplification of the TCR beta CDR3 regions used RNA transcripts (as template). Second-round multiplex PCR came after first-round RT-PCR with HTBI primers. TCRdb recomputed calls from the multiplex PCR reads with MiXCR, one row per CDR3 protein. The sample includes about 740,000 distinct CDR3 sequences, around 40% of them seen just once. This CDR3 has 15 amino acids. The V and J ends lost 6 bases and 5 bases respectively, with 19 bases between them. Clinical symptoms, serum thyroxine, TRAb, thyroid ultrasound and orbital computed tomography were relied on for diagnosis.

The TCR originated in an adult man with Graves' ophthalmopathy. The rearrangement uses TRBV12-3 or TRBV12-4 and TRBJ1-2, with D tentatively TRBD1 (5 bases). Sequenced material: peripheral blood. The CDR3 DNA sequence: TGTGCCAGCAGCCATAGAAGGCAGGGACGGTATGGCTACACCTTC. Protein sequence: CASSHRRQGRYGYTF.